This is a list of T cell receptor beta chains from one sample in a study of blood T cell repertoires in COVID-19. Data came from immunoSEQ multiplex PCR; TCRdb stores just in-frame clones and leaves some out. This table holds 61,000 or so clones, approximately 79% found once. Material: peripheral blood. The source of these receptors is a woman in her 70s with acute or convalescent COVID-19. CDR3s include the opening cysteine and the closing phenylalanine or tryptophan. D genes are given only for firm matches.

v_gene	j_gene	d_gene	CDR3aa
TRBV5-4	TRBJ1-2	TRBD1	CASSLTGAVGSGYTF
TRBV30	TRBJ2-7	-	CAWTLQVRGEQYF
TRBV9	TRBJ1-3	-	CASRPGIGNTIYF
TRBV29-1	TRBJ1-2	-	CSVPVREGPNYGYTF
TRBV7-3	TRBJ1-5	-	CASSLDSGQPQHF
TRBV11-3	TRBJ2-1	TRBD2	CASSYTSGYNEQFF
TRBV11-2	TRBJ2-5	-	CASSRTPGGETQYF
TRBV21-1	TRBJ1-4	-	CARPNTATNEKLFF
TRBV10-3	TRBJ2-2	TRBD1	CAISDGTGTGELFF
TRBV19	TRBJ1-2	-	CASSLQGGYGYTF
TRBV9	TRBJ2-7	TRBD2	CASSVSGGGYEQYF
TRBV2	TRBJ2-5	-	CASSDLGSREETQYF
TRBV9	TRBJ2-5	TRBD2	CASSPHGLGGETQYF
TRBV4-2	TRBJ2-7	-	CASSQDFQGGYEQYF
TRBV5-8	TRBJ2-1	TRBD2	CASGNSGGAVEQFF
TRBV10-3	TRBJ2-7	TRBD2	CAPPERGCHEQYF
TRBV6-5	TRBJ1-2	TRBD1	CASSPTGAAGYTF
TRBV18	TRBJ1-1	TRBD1	CASSETTSAGTGGAMAEAFF
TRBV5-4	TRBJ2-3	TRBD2	CASSFGSGGGTDTQYF
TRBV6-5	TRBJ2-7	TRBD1	CASSRQGSGEQYF
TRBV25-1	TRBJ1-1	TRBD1	CASSAETGWVTEAFF
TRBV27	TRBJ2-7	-	CASSLGREGDEQYF
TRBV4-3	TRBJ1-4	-	CASRSTGSSNEKLFF
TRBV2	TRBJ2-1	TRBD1	CASSEDTWGQVDEQFF
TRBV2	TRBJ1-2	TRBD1	CATRQGSTNYGYTF
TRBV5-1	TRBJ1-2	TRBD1	CASSRQIMSGQVDGYTF
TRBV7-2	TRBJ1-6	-	CASSLTPGNSPLHF
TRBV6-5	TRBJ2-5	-	CASMDRRRYQETQYF
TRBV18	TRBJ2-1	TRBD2	CASSQGTSSYNEQFF
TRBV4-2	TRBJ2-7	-	CASSRGTEYEQYF
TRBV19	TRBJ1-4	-	CASSTLTGPGGEKLFF
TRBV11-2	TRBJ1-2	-	CASSLQGNYGYTF
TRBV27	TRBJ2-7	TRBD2	CASSSGSGGANEQYF
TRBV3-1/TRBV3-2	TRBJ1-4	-	CASSQNGENEKLFF
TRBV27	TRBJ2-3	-	CATRGGLSTDTQYF
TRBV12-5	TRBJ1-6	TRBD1	CASGPDTGASLHF
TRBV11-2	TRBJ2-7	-	CASSLDRGRTYEQYF
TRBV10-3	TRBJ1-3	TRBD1	CAISERTGVTGNTIYF
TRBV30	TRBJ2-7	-	CAWSVRTDSYEQYF
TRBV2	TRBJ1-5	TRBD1	CASSVDRGLQPQHF
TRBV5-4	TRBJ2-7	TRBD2	CASSLRGSGGAHEQYF
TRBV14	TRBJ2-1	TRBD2	CASSRLLAGGRNEQFF
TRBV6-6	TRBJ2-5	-	CASSATGTGTETQYF
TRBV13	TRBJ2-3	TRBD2	CASSLWGGDTQYF
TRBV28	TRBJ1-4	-	CASSLDRNEKLFF
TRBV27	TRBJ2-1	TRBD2	CATTPSGGYNEQFF
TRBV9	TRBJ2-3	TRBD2	CASSVAAGGYTQYF
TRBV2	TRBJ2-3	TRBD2	CASSGLAGGYIPRTDTQYF
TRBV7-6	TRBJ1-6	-	CASSLDRTNSPLHF
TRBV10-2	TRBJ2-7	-	CARVLRGDYEQYF
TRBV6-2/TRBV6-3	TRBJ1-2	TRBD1	CASSPRDRVSGYTF
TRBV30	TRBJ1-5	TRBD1	CAWRPPGQVNQPQHF
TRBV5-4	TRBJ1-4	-	CASSWDTENEKLFF
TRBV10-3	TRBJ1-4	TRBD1	CAISAQGAEKLFF
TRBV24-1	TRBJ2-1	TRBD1	CATSDPKPGTGGDEQFF
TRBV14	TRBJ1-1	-	CASRDRVEAFF
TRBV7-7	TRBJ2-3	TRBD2	CASSSTTSAGGSTSTDTQYF
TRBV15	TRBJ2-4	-	CATSSTGRKGPNTLAKNIQYF
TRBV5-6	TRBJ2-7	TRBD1	CASSTDRAYEQYF
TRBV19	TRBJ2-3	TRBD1	CASSTGTGTDTQYF